These 24 T cell receptor beta chains share one sample of origin, sequenced in a study of STAT5B mutations in CD4+ large granular lymphocyte leukemia. Here immunoSEQ multiplex PCR was the method, and the copy in TCRdb shows in-frame clones only, minus some. Of roughly 30,000 clones in the sample, around 90% were seen once. Sequencing was done on a sample of CD4+ T cells from blood buffy coats. The receptors were gathered from a human donor in good health.

This clone was counted a single time. The rearrangement uses TRBV4-3 and TRBJ1-5; no clear D. Germline CDR1 is LGHNA and CDR2 is YSLEER. This CDR3 spans 13 amino acids. V lost 0 bases and J 5 bases, leaving 5 bases between the germline ends. The CDR3 DNA is TGCGCCAGCAGCCAAGATCCTTATCAGCCCCAGCATTTT. This translates into CASSQDPYQPQHF.

The genes are TRBV29-1 and TRBJ1-5; no firm D call. The CDR3 spans 14 residues. V was trimmed by 6 bases and J by 2 bases, leaving 14 bases between them. Germline CDR1 reads SQVTM; CDR2 reads ANQGSEA. As DNA, the CDR3 is TGCAGCGTCCGCGACTCCTCCGGCAATCAGCCCCAGCATTTT. Encoded protein: CSVRDSSGNQPQHF.

This chain uses TRBV6-6 with TRBJ2-5; 11 bases align to TRBD2. The CDR3 length is 13 residues. After removal of 6 bases from V and 4 bases from J, the junction contained 1 base not matched to a gene. Germline CDR1 reads MNHNY; CDR2 reads SVGAGI (reference sequence). CDR3 loop: CASRLAGVETQYF. CDR3 DNA sequence: TGTGCCAGCAGACTAGCGGGAGTAGAGACCCAGTACTTC.

The chain combines TRBV15 with TRBJ2-2; a possible D gene is TRBD1 (5 bases). Germline CDR1 and CDR2: LNHNV and YYDKDF (reference sequence). This CDR3 is 15 amino acids long. V was clipped by 0 bases and J by 5 bases, with 10 bases between them. CDR3 sequence reads: CATSRDRVRTGELFF. CDR3 bases: TGTGCCACCAGCAGAGACAGGGTTAGGACCGGGGAGCTGTTTTTT.

Only a few counts were recorded for this clone. This chain links TRBV7-9 with TRBJ2-2; maybe TRBD1 (6 bases). This CDR3 comprises 12 residues. Germline values: CDR1 SEHNR, CDR2 FQNEAQ (reference sequence). The V end lost 5 bases, the J end lost 7 bases, and 8 bases lay between the germline ends. CDR3 amino acids: CASSPQGGELFF. The CDR3 nucleotides are TGTGCCAGCAGCCCACAGGGCGGGGAGCTGTTTTTT. Filled out from reference TRBV7-9 and TRBJ2-2, the complete variable domain reads DTGVSQNPRHKITKRGQNVTFRCDPISEHNRLYWYRQTLGQGPEFLTYFQNEAQLEKSRLLSDRFSAERPKGSFSTLEIQRTEQGDSAMYLCASSPQGGELFFGEGSRLTVL.

This clone has a handful of counts. This sequence joins TRBV28 and TRBJ1-1; 7 bases align to TRBD1. This CDR3 has 15 amino acids. Germline V gene sequence: CDR1 MDHEN, CDR2 SYDVKM. V lost 5 bases, J lost 1 base, and 7 bases stayed unmatched. CDR3 protein: CASSPWGTANTEAFF. For the CDR3, the DNA is TGTGCCAGCAGTCCCTGGGGGACAGCGAACACTGAAGCTTTCTTT.

V usage is TRBV18 and J usage is TRBJ2-7; 10 nucleotides match TRBD1. In germline, CDR1 is KGHSH, CDR2 LQKENI. The CDR3 is 15 residues long. Trimming removed 2 bases from V and 6 bases from J; junction bases left unmatched: 7. CDR3 bases: TGTGCCAGCTCACCAATACCGGGACAGGGGAGCGAGCAGTACTTC. As protein: CASSPIPGQGSEQYF. The entire variable domain, with the rest obtained from reference TRBV18 and TRBJ2-7, is as follows: NAGVMQNPRHLVRRRGQEARLRCSPMKGHSHVYWYRQLPEEGLKFMVYLQKENIIDESGMPKERFSAEFPKEGPSILRIQQVVRGDSAAYFCASSPIPGQGSEQYFGPGTRLTVT.

Concerning this clone: At one of its ends the junction is not consistent with the germline gene, which may arise from a read error. V usage is TRBV7-2 and J usage is TRBJ1-5; the match to TRBD1 covers 9 bases. Germline CDR1 is SGHTA and CDR2 is FQGNSA. CDR3 length: 15 amino acids. CDR3 nucleotide sequence: TGTGCCAGCAGCCTAGCCGGGACAGGGTATCAGCCCCAGCATTTT. Its translation: CASSLAGTGYQPQHF. Filled out from reference TRBV7-2 and TRBJ1-5, the complete variable domain reads GAGVSQSPSNKVTEKGKDVELRCDPISGHTALYWYRQSLGQGLEFLIYFQGNSAPDKSGLPSDRFSAERTGGSVSTLTIQRTQQEDSAVYLCASSLAGTGYQPQHFGDGTRLSIL.

Written as DNA, the CDR3 is TGTGCCAGCAACCGGGGTATGAGAAACACCATATATTTT. The encoded protein is CASNRGMRNTIYF. The chain couples TRBV28 to TRBJ1-3; D is ambiguous. The V end was cut by 7 bases, the J end by 5 bases, with 12 bases between. Germline V gene lookup returns CDR1 MDHEN and CDR2 SYDVKM. The CDR3 contains 13 residues.

The chain employs TRBV7-2 and TRBJ2-3, with 11 bases that match TRBD1. This CDR3 is built from 14 residues. The V and J ends lost 3 bases and 5 bases, in that order; junction bases with no gene match: 1. Germline assignment: CDR1 SGHTA and CDR2 FQGNSA. The CDR3, as DNA: TGTGCCAGCAGCTTCGGGACAGGGGGAGATACGCAGTATTTT. Its protein product is CASSFGTGGDTQYF.

The chain couples TRBV9 to TRBJ2-5; D is tentatively TRBD1 or TRBD2 (5 bases each). This CDR3 is built from 13 residues. Germline CDR1 is SGDLS and CDR2 is YYNGEE. Trimming shortened V by 3 bases and J by 2 bases, and 8 bases separated the two germline ends. CDR3 bases: TGTGCCAGCAGCGGGGGGTTACAAGAGACCCAGTACTTC. Its protein product is CASSGGLQETQYF.

The V and J genes are TRBV5-1 and TRBJ1-5; 8 nucleotides agree with TRBD1. The CDR3 has 15 residues. Germline V gene lookup returns CDR1 SGHRS and CDR2 YFSETQ. J gave up 5 bases and V 4 bases, and 8 bases lay outside the gene matches. The CDR3 DNA reads as TGCGCCAGCAGCCCTGAGACAGGGGTACATCAGCCCCAGCATTTT. Translated: CASSPETGVHQPQHF.

J is TRBJ2-3 and V is TRBV19, with 7 bases fitting TRBD1. This CDR3 contains 16 residues. V lost 4 bases and J lost 4; bases outside the gene matches: 11. Per germline, CDR1 LNHDA and CDR2 SQIVND (reference sequence). CDR3 loop: CASSTRGGANPDTQYF. The CDR3 nucleotides read TGTGCCAGTAGTACGAGAGGGGGCGCAAATCCAGATACGCAGTATTTT.

J is TRBJ2-1 and V is TRBV11-2, with 8 bases fitting TRBD1. The trim removed 3 bases at V and 4 bases at J, leaving 2 bases unmatched. CDR1 and CDR2 (germline): SGHAT, FQNNGV. The CDR3 is 14 amino acids. CDR3: CASSFQGAYNEQFF. CDR3 DNA: TGTGCCAGCAGCTTCCAGGGGGCATACAATGAGCAGTTCTTC.

The chain combines TRBV14 with TRBJ2-5; D unclear. From germline, CDR1 is SGHDN and CDR2 FVKESK. The CDR3 sequence is 11 residues long. Trimming cost V 2 bases and J 6 bases, with 4 bases left between them. The CDR3 DNA reads TGTGCCAGCAGCCAACTCCAGACCCAGTACTTC. Translating gives CASSQLQTQYF.

J is TRBJ2-5 and V is TRBV4-3, with 14 bases that match TRBD2. J was trimmed by 5 bases and V by 0 bases; bases with no gene match: 8. The V gene's germline CDR1 is LGHNA and CDR2 YSLEER. The CDR3 extends over 18 amino acids. In DNA form, the CDR3 reads TGCGCCAGCAGCCAAGAAAAGGCGGGACTAGCGGGAGTGGAGACCCAGTACTTC. Translated, it gives CASSQEKAGLAGVETQYF.

The chain carries TRBV6-1 and TRBJ1-2, with D perhaps matching TRBD1 (5 bases). Germline loops: CDR1 MNHNS, CDR2 SASEGT. This CDR3 region has 13 residues. With 8 bases removed from V and 4 bases from J, the gap between germline ends came to 14 bases. Written as DNA, the CDR3 is TGTGCCAGCGCCCGGGGGGGAACCTATGGCTACACCTTC. It translates to CASARGGTYGYTF.

This chain joins TRBV15 and TRBJ2-3; 10 bases are shared with TRBD2. CDR1 and CDR2 (germline): LNHNV, YYDKDF (reference sequence). CDR3 length equals 17 residues. V dropped 1 base and J dropped 2; count of bases not matched to a gene: 6. The CDR3 loop reads CATSRVASGSLTDTQYF. The CDR3 nucleotides read TGTGCCACCAGCAGAGTAGCTAGCGGGAGCCTCACAGATACGCAGTATTTT.

This chain connects TRBV5-6 to TRBJ1-5; D is unclear. CDR1 SGHDT and CDR2 YYEEEE come from the germline V gene. Trimming cost V 4 bases and J 2 bases, with 13 bases left between them. This CDR3 spans 15 amino acids. This chain's CDR3 is CASSAGGFGNQPQHF. The CDR3 DNA sequence: TGTGCCAGCAGCGCAGGAGGTTTCGGCAATCAGCCCCAGCATTTT.

This clone was seen only once. The CDR3 protein is CASSWGQGQNEQFF. The CDR3 coding sequence is TGTGCCAGCAGCTGGGGACAGGGGCAGAATGAGCAGTTCTTC. The V gene is TRBV5-4, the J gene TRBJ2-1, with TRBD1 matching over 10 bases. The V gene end was trimmed by 3 bases and the J gene end by 7 bases; junction bases not matched to a gene: 4. There are 14 residues in the CDR3. Germline V CDR1 and CDR2: SGHNT, YYREEE (reference sequence).

The chain recombines TRBV5-1 with TRBJ2-1; D perhaps matches TRBD2 (5 bases). Germline CDR1 reads SGHRS; CDR2 reads YFSETQ. V was clipped by 0 bases and J by 8 bases, with 12 bases between them. The CDR3 loop spans 14 amino acids. The CDR3 nucleotides are TGCGCCAGCAGCTTGGCGGGAAATCCCCATGAGCAGTTCTTC. Protein product: CASSLAGNPHEQFF.

This clone appeared once. V gene TRBV25-1 combines with J gene TRBJ1-1; a weak D match, TRBD1 (6 bases). V shed 4 bases and J shed 5 bases, with 20 bases lying between them. This CDR3 has 16 amino acids. Germline CDR1 and CDR2: MGHDK and SYGVNS. CDR3 amino acids: CASSALEGKGGTEAFF. CDR3 coding DNA: TGTGCCAGCAGTGCCCTGGAGGGAAAAGGGGGAACTGAAGCTTTCTTT.

The chain carries TRBV6-1 and TRBJ1-4; D is undetermined. The ends were cut back, 6 bases at V and 12 bases at J, with 11 bases in the middle. The CDR3 sequence is 11 residues long. Germline V gene lookup returns CDR1 MNHNS and CDR2 SASEGT. DNA of the CDR3: TGTGCCAGCAGGGGAAGCGCGGAACTGTTTTTT. It specifies CASRGSAELFF.

J is TRBJ2-6 and V is TRBV27; D remains ambiguous. V lost 1 base and J lost 0, with 7 bases in between. The CDR3 loop spans 16 amino acids. Per germline, CDR1 MNHEY and CDR2 SMNVEV (reference sequence). The CDR3 DNA follows: TGTGCCAGCAGTTTATATTACGTCTCTGGGGCCAACGTCCTGACTTTC. This codes for CASSLYYVSGANVLTF. Together with reference TRBV27 and TRBJ2-6, the CDR3 gives the full variable domain: EAQVTQNPRYLITVTGKKLTVTCSQNMNHEYMSWYRQDPGLGLRQIYYSMNVEVTDKGDVPEGYKVSRKEKRNFPLILESPSPNQTSLYFCASSLYYVSGANVLTFGAGSRLTVL.